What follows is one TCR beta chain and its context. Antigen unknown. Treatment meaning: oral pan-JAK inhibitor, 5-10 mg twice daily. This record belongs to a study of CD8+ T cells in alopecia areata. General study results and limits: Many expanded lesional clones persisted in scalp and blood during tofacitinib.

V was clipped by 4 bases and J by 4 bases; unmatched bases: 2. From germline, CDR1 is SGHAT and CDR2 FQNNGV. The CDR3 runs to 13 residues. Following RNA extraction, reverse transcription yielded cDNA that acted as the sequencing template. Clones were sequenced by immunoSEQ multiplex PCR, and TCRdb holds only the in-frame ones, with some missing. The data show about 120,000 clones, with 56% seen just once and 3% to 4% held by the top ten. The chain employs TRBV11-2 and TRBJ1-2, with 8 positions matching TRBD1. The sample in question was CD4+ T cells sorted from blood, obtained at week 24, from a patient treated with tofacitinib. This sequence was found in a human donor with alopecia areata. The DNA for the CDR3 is TGTGCCAGCAGCTCCGGACAGGGCTATGGCTACACCTTC. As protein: CASSSGQGYGYTF.